One sample yielded the 29 T cell receptor beta chains listed below, sequenced in a study of blood T cell repertoires in COVID-19. Method: immunoSEQ multiplex PCR; TCRdb's copy keeps in-frame clones and lacks some. The sample contains some 350,000 clones, roughly 90% of which appear only once. The sequenced material came from peripheral blood. Source of these receptors: a woman aged 25 to 39 with COVID-19, enrolled during active disease.

J is TRBJ2-7 and V is TRBV5-4; TRBD2 might be the D (5 bases). Trimming shortened V by 0 bases and J by 2 bases, and 12 bases separated the two germline ends. From germline, CDR1 is SGHNT and CDR2 YYREEE (reference sequence). This CDR3 contains 15 residues. The CDR3 nucleotides read TGTGCCAGCAGCTTGGGACGGGGATCACCCTACGAGCAGTACTTC. Its protein product is CASSLGRGSPYEQYF.

The chain carries TRBV11-2 and TRBJ2-7; D perhaps matches TRBD1 (6 bases). Trimming left V 5 bases short and J 3 bases short, with 17 bases between. The CDR3 spans 15 residues. Germline CDR1 is SGHAT and CDR2 is FQNNGV. Written as DNA, the CDR3 is TGTGCCAGCAGCCGGGGAGCTGGGACAAACTACGAGCAGTACGTC. Translated: CASSRGAGTNYEQYV.

The CDR3, as DNA: TGTGCCAGCAACAGACAGGGCTATGGCTACACCTTC. Protein: CASNRQGYGYTF. The rearrangement links TRBV5-6 to TRBJ1-2, with 7 nucleotides matching TRBD1. The CDR3 totals 12 residues. The junction had 3 bases not matched to a gene; V was cut back by 6 bases and J by 4 bases. Germline CDR1 reads SGHDT; CDR2 reads YYEEEE.

Comments on this clone: This sample includes further DNA sequences coding for the same CDR3. V usage is TRBV28 and J usage is TRBJ2-2; D might be TRBD2 (7 bases). With 5 bases removed from V and 5 bases from J, the gap between germline ends came to 12 bases. Germline lookup yields CDR1 MDHEN and CDR2 SYDVKM. The CDR3 sequence is 14 residues long. CDR3 nucleotide sequence: TGTGCCAGCAGTCCCGGGGGGCGGACCGGGGAGCTGTTTTTT. Translated: CASSPGGRTGELFF.

The rearrangement joins TRBV29-1 to TRBJ2-6, with D unresolved. The V gene lost 4 bases and the J gene lost 1 base, with 5 bases spanning the gap. Germline CDR1 SQVTM, CDR2 ANQGSEA. The CDR3 spans 13 residues. The CDR3 spells CSVGASGANVLTF. DNA of the CDR3: TGCAGCGTTGGGGCTTCTGGGGCCAACGTCCTGACTTTC.

In its sample, this clone was seen once. The genes are TRBV3-1 (or the pseudogene TRBV3-2) and TRBJ2-5, with TRBD2 matching over 10 bases. The CDR3 runs to 15 residues. Looked up from germline, CDR1 is LGHDT and CDR2 is YNNKEL (reference sequence). Trimming at V came to 3 bases and at J to 9 bases, leaving 10 bases not matched to a gene. Here the CDR3 DNA reads TGTGCCAGCAGCCAGAGGAGCGGGGGGGAGGTGGCCCAGTACTTC. This sequence encodes CASSQRSGGEVAQYF.

The chain uses TRBV9 and TRBJ1-6; 9 bases map to TRBD1. CDR1 is SGDLS and CDR2 is YYNGEE in the germline V gene. This CDR3 is 18 amino acids long. The ends lost 3 bases at V and 7 bases at J; junction bases unmatched: 14. Written as DNA, the CDR3 is TGTGCCAGCAGCGCGAGGGGACCGGGACAGGGTTTCAATTCACCCCTCCACTTT. Encoded protein: CASSARGPGQGFNSPLHF.

This clone was seen once. The chain links TRBV19 to TRBJ2-4, with 13 positions matching TRBD2. The ends lost 2 bases at V and 1 base at J; junction bases unmatched: 11. This CDR3 has 20 amino acids. Germline V CDR1 and CDR2: LNHDA, SQIVND (reference sequence). This CDR3 reads CASSIIGGLAGSVAKNIQYF. CDR3 in DNA: TGTGCCAGTAGTATAATAGGGGGACTAGCGGGGAGCGTGGCCAAAAACATTCAGTACTTC.

This clone was found once. This chain uses TRBV24-1 with TRBJ1-2, with 8 bases aligning to TRBD1. Looked up from germline, CDR1 is KGHDR and CDR2 is SFDVKD. This CDR3 has 14 residues. After removal of 4 bases from V and 8 bases from J, the junction contained 8 bases not matched to a gene. CDR3 nucleotides: TGTGCCACCAGTGACCGGACAGGGAGTAAGGGCTACACCTTC. Protein product: CATSDRTGSKGYTF.

CDR3 sequence: CASSQDRREQYV. The CDR3, as DNA: TGTGCCAGCAGCCAAGATCGCCGGGAGCAGTACGTC. The V and J genes are TRBV3-1 (or the pseudogene TRBV3-2) and TRBJ2-7, with D unclear. V lost 0 bases and J 7 bases, leaving 7 bases between the germline ends. The CDR3 has 12 residues. Germline V gene sequence: CDR1 LGHDT, CDR2 YNNKEL (reference sequence).

This clone was seen more than once but under ten times. CDR3 amino acids: CASSSPGGLAEAFF. CDR3 coding DNA: TGTGCCAGCAGCTCCCCGGGGGGGTTAGCTGAAGCTTTCTTT. V usage is TRBV5-4 and J usage is TRBJ1-1, with a tentative D call TRBD1 (5 bases). Deletions cut 3 bases from V and 6 bases from J, with 15 bases between. The CDR3 runs to 14 residues. Germline-derived CDR1 and CDR2 are SGHNT and YYREEE (reference sequence).

The rearrangement links TRBV2 to TRBJ2-5; TRBD2 matches 12 bases. The CDR3 is made up of 18 amino acids. Per the germline V gene, CDR1 is SNHLY and CDR2 is FYNNEI. Trimming cost V 8 bases and J 2 bases; bases outside gene matches: 15. The CDR3 sequence is CASGKKWTSGTQQETQYF. The CDR3, as DNA: TGTGCCAGCGGTAAGAAGTGGACTAGCGGGACCCAACAAGAGACCCAGTACTTC. Drawing the rest from reference TRBV2 and TRBJ2-5, the complete variable domain is EPEVTQTPSHQVTQMGQEVILRCVPISNHLYFYWYRQILGQKVEFLVSFYNNEISEKSEIFDDQFSVERPDGSNFTLKIRSTKLEDSAMYFCASGKKWTSGTQQETQYFGPGTRLLVL.

The chain is built from TRBV29-1 and TRBJ2-5; D is uncertain. The CDR3 has 12 amino acids. Deletions cut 5 bases from V and 1 base from J, with 8 bases between. CDR1 and CDR2 from the germline V gene are SQVTM and ANQGSEA. The chain's CDR3 is CSVLEFQETQYF. CDR3 nucleotides: TGCAGCGTTTTGGAGTTCCAAGAGACCCAGTACTTC.

The chain joins TRBV19 to TRBJ1-5; TRBD1 matches 8 bases. The CDR3 contains 12 residues. V was clipped by 8 bases and J by 4 bases; unmatched bases: 1. Germline-derived CDR1 and CDR2 are LNHDA and SQIVND (reference sequence). The CDR3 region is CASRTGNQPQHF. In nucleotides, the CDR3 is TGTGCCAGTCGGACAGGGAATCAGCCCCAGCATTTT.

The chain carries TRBV19 and TRBJ1-5; a possible D gene is TRBD1 (5 bases). This CDR3 has 15 amino acids. Looked up from germline, CDR1 is LNHDA and CDR2 is SQIVND (reference sequence). The germline V and J ends were trimmed by 1 base and 2 bases, with 9 bases remaining between them. The CDR3 here is CASSIGQSRNQPQHF. The CDR3 DNA reads as TGTGCCAGTAGTATAGGACAGTCCCGCAATCAGCCCCAGCATTTT.

The chain has TRBV25-1 and TRBJ2-1; D perhaps matches TRBD1 (5 bases). The V gene lost 6 bases and the J gene lost 5 bases, with 14 bases spanning the gap. In germline, CDR1 is MGHDK, CDR2 SYGVNS. The CDR3 runs 14 residues. CDR3 nucleotide sequence: TGTGCCAGCAGAGGACAAAGGGGTCACAATGAGCAGTTCTTC. Protein: CASRGQRGHNEQFF.

The gene calls are TRBV5-1 and TRBJ2-3; 8 nucleotides agree with TRBD2. The CDR3 totals 15 residues. Unmatched junction bases numbered 3, after V lost 0 bases and J lost 3 bases. Germline V gene lookup returns CDR1 SGHRS and CDR2 YFSETQ. The CDR3 coding sequence is TGCGCCAGCAGCTTGGAGTCTAGCGGGACAGATACGCAGTATTTT. Translation: CASSLESSGTDTQYF.

This chain links TRBV5-1 with TRBJ2-3; the match to TRBD1 covers 10 bases. V shed 0 bases and J 5 bases; nucleotides not matched to a gene: 6. The CDR3 totals 16 residues. Looked up from germline, CDR1 is SGHRS and CDR2 is YFSETQ. The CDR3 coding sequence is TGCGCCAGCAGCTTGGGGAGGACAGGGGGAGGAGATACGCAGTATTTT. Protein: CASSLGRTGGGDTQYF.

The chain couples TRBV28 to TRBJ1-5, with D possibly matching TRBD1 (6 bases). The CDR3 covers 13 residues. V lost 9 bases and J lost 2, with 11 bases in between. The germline CDR1 and CDR2 sequences are MDHEN and SYDVKM. CDR3 region: CASMDSRNQPQHF. In DNA form, the CDR3 reads TGTGCCAGTATGGACAGCCGCAATCAGCCCCAGCATTTT.

The chain has TRBV10-3 and TRBJ2-3, with D perhaps TRBD1 (5 bases). V lost 0 bases and J 0 bases, leaving 13 bases between the germline ends. The CDR3 sequence is 17 residues long. Germline CDR1 is ENHRY and CDR2 is SYGVKD. The chain's CDR3 is CAISESGFGASTDTQYF. CDR3 bases: TGTGCCATCAGTGAGTCGGGTTTTGGGGCTAGCACAGATACGCAGTATTTT.

The chain has TRBV21-1 and TRBJ1-1; the table's D call, TRBD1, was not checked against the DNA. TRBV21-1 is recorded as a pseudogene. The length of the CDR3 is 15 residues. CDR3 amino acids: CASSTPDRRNTEAFF. The CDR3 region has the DNA TGTGCCAGCAGCACCCCCGACAGGCGGAACACTGAAGCTTTCTTT.

The V gene is TRBV4-1, the J gene TRBJ1-2; TRBD1 matches 7 bases. Germline V lookup: CDR1 MGHRA, CDR2 YSYEKL. The CDR3 is 15 amino acids. Losses at the gene ends were 3 bases for V and 2 bases for J; bases not matched to a gene: 6. The CDR3 DNA sequence: TGCGCCAGCAGCCAGAGACAGGGACCCAACTATGGCTACACCTTC. This translates into CASSQRQGPNYGYTF.

The rearrangement uses TRBV6-1 and TRBJ2-7, with 8 bases lining up with TRBD1. This CDR3 is 14 amino acids long. The germline CDR1 and CDR2 sequences are MNHNS and SASEGT. Trimming took 3 bases from V and 3 from J; bases not matched to a gene: 4. The CDR3 DNA is TGTGCCAGCAGTGACCCCGGGACAGGCTACGAGCAGTACGTC. Protein: CASSDPGTGYEQYV.

The chain has TRBV18 and TRBJ1-5, with TRBD1 as a possible D gene (6 bases). V lost 4 bases and J 5 bases, leaving 15 bases between the germline ends. Germline CDR1 KGHSH, CDR2 LQKENI. CDR3 length equals 15 residues. CDR3 in amino acids: CASSLGTIEHQPQHF. The CDR3 DNA is TGTGCCAGCTCACTAGGGACAATAGAACATCAGCCCCAGCATTTT.

The chain uses TRBV18 and TRBJ2-2; TRBD2 aligns across 9 bases. This CDR3 region has 15 residues. Germline V gene data show CDR1 as KGHSH and CDR2 as LQKENI. Trimming cost V 5 bases and J 4 bases; bases outside gene matches: 5. The CDR3 DNA is TGTGCCAGCTCAACCGGACTAGCGTCCACCGGGGAGCTGTTTTTT. Translated, it gives CASSTGLASTGELFF.

The rearrangement links TRBV24-1 to TRBJ2-1; TRBD2 matches at 9 bases. This CDR3 has 15 amino acids. The J segment lost 0 bases and the V segment lost 7 bases, leaving 3 bases of the junction unmatched. Germline CDR1 is KGHDR and CDR2 is SFDVKD. The CDR3 coding sequence is TGTGCCACCAGCCTAGCGGGGAGCTCCTACAATGAGCAGTTCTTC. Translating it yields CATSLAGSSYNEQFF.

This clone was observed once. This chain links TRBV7-8 with TRBJ2-4; 7 nucleotides line up with TRBD1. The V and J ends lost 2 bases and 0 bases, in that order; junction bases with no gene match: 7. The CDR3 spans 17 residues. Germline CDR1 SGHVS, CDR2 FQNEAQ. The CDR3 region is CASSLYHRGIAKNIQYF. DNA for the CDR3: TGTGCCAGCAGCTTATATCACAGGGGAATAGCCAAAAACATTCAGTACTTC. The full variable domain, completed using reference TRBV7-8 and TRBJ2-4, is GAGVSQSPRYKVAKRGQDVALRCDPISGHVSLFWYQQALGQGPEFLTYFQNEAQLDKSGLPSDRFFAERPEGSVSTLKIQRTQQEDSAVYLCASSLYHRGIAKNIQYFGAGTRLSVL.

J is TRBJ1-2 and V is TRBV27; TRBD1 agrees at 10 bases. The CDR3 has 13 residues. With 8 bases clipped from V and 8 bases from J, the junction kept 8 bases outside the gene matches. Germline CDR1 and CDR2: MNHEY and SMNVEV (reference sequence). This CDR3 is CASSRQGAPGYTF. The CDR3 region has the DNA TGTGCCAGCTCCAGACAGGGGGCGCCCGGCTACACCTTC.

CDR3 residues: CASSKKDYKGSNEKLFF. The CDR3, as DNA: TGTGCCAGCAGCAAAAAGGATTATAAGGGGTCTAATGAAAAACTGTTTTTT. This chain connects TRBV21-1 to TRBJ1-4; the tabulated D call, TRBD1, remains unverified against the DNA. TRBV21-1 is assigned pseudogene status. This CDR3 contains 17 residues.